The following is a T cell receptor (beta chain) sequence with its context. The data were obtained in a study of metastatic and nonmetastatic thyroid tumors. Patients underwent thyroid surgery, and none had received any treatment before it. TCRdb redid the clone calls on the PCR reads using MiXCR. The table shows 15,000 to 20,000 clones, with about 22% occurring only once. Germline trimming cut 0 bases from V and 5 bases from J; bases unmatched to any gene: 5. CDR3 length: 15 amino acids. Germline V gives CDR1 MNHEY, CDR2 SVGEGT. The material sequenced was adjacent normal tissue. This clonotype was obtained from a female donor with papillary thyroid cancer or a benign thyroid nodule (not recorded which). Some clones in this sample may be carry-over from other donors' samples. The rearrangement joins TRBV6-2 or TRBV6-3 to TRBJ2-5, with TRBD1 matching over 8 bases. The DNA of the CDR3 is TGTGCCAGCAGTTACTCCTTCAGGGGGCGTGAGACCCAGTACTTC. Residues: CASSYSFRGRETQYF.